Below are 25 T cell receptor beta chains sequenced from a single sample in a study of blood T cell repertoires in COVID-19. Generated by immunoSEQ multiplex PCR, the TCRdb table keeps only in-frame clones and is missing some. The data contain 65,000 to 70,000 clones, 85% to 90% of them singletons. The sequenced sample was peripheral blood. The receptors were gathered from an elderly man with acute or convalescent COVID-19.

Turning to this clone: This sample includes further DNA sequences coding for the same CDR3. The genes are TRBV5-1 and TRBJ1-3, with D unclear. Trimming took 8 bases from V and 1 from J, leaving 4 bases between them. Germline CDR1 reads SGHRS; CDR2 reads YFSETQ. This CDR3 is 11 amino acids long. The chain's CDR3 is CASRSGNTIYF. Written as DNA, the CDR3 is TGCGCCAGTAGATCTGGAAACACCATATATTTT.

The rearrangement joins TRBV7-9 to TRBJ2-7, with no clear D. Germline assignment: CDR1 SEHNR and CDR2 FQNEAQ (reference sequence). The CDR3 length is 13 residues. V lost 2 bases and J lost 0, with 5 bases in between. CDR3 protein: CASSLKSSYEQYF. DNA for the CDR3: TGTGCCAGCAGCTTAAAGAGCTCCTACGAGCAGTACTTC.

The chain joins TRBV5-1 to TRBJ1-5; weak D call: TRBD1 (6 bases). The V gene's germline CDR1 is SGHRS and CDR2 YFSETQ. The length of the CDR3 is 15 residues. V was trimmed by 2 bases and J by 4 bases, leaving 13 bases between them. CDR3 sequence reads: CASSFTGLGNQPQHF. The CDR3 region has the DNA TGCGCCAGCAGCTTTACAGGGCTCGGTAATCAGCCCCAGCATTTT.

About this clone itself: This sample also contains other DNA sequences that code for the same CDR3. The CDR3 nucleotides are TGTGCCAGCAGCTCTGTACAGGGCCCCTACGAGCAGTACTTC. Encoded protein: CASSSVQGPYEQYF. The chain carries TRBV11-3 and TRBJ2-7; maybe TRBD1 (6 bases). V lost 4 bases and J lost 2, with 12 bases in between. Germline V gives CDR1 SGHNT, CDR2 YENEEA. CDR3 length equals 14 residues.

CDR3 sequence: CASSRLAGGPYTQYF. CDR3 nucleotide sequence: TGTGCCAGCAGTAGGCTAGCGGGAGGGCCGTATACGCAGTATTTT. V and J are TRBV6-2 or TRBV6-3 and TRBJ2-3; 12 bases match TRBD2. The CDR3 loop spans 15 amino acids. The germline V gene encodes CDR1 MNHEY and CDR2 SVGEGT. J lost 7 bases, V lost 5 bases, and 7 bases had no gene match.

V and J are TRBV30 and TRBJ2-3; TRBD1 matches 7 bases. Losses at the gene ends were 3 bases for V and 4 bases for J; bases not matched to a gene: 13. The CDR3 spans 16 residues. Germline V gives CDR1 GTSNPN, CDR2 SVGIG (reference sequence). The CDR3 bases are TGTGCCTGGAGGGCACCGGGACAGAAACGTTCAGATACGCAGTATTTT. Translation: CAWRAPGQKRSDTQYF.

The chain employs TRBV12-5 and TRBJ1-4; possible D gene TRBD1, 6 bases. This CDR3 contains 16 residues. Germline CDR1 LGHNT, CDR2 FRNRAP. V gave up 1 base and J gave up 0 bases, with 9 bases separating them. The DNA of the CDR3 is TGTGCTAGTGGTTTGGACAGGGCCGCAACTAATGAAAAACTGTTTTTT. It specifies CASGLDRAATNEKLFF.

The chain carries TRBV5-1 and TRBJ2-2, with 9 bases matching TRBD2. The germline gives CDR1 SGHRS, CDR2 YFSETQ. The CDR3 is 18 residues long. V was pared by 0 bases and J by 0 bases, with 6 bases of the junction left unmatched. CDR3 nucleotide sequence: TGCGCCAGCAGCTTGGTCCTAGCGGGGTCTTCGAACACCGGGGAGCTGTTTTTT. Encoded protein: CASSLVLAGSSNTGELFF.

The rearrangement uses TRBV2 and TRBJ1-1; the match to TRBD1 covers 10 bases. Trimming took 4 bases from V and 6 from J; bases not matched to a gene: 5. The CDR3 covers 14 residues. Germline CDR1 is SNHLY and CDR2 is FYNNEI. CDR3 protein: CASSAGTGAPEAFF. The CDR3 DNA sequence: TGTGCCAGCAGTGCCGGGACAGGGGCTCCTGAAGCTTTCTTT.

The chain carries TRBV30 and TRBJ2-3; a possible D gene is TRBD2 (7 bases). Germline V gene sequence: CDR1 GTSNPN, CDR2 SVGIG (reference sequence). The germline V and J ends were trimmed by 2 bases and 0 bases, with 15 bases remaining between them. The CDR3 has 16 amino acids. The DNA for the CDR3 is TGTGCCTGGAGTAGGGCGGGGGCCAGTAGCACAGATACGCAGTATTTT. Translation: CAWSRAGASSTDTQYF.

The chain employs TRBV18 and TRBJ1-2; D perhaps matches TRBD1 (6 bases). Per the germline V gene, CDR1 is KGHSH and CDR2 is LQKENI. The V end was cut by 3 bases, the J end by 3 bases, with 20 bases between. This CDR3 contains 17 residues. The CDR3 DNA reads TGTGCCAGCTCACCGGGACATCTCCAGGTCGGGTACTATGGCTACACCTTC. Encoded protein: CASSPGHLQVGYYGYTF.

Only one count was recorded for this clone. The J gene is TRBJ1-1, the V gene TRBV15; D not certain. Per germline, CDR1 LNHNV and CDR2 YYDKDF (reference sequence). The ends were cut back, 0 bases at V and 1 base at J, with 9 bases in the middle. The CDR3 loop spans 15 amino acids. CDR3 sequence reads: CATSRDRAGNTEAFF. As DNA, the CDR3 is TGTGCCACCAGCAGAGATCGGGCGGGGAACACTGAAGCTTTCTTT.

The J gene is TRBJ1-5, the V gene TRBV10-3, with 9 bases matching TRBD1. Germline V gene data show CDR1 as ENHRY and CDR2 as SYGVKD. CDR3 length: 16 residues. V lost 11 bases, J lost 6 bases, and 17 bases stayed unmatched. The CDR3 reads CASGASGQGKGQPQHF. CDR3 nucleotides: TGTGCCTCAGGGGCCAGTGGACAGGGGAAAGGTCAGCCCCAGCATTTT.

The CDR3 region is CASSNSRPQHF. The CDR3 DNA sequence: TGTGCCAGCAGCAATAGCCGGCCCCAGCATTTT. The chain is built from TRBV21-1 and TRBJ1-5. TRBV21-1 is a documented pseudogene. The CDR3 runs to 11 residues.

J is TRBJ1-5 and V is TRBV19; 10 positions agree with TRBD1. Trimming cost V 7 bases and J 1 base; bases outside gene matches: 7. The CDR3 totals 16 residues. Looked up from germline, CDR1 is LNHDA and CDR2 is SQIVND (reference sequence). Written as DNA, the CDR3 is TGTGCCAGTATGACAGGGGGCGACCCCAGCAATCAGCCCCAGCATTTT. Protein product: CASMTGGDPSNQPQHF.

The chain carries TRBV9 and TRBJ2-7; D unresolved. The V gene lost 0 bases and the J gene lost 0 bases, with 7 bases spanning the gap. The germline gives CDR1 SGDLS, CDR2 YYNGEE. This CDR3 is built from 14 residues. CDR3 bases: TGTGCCAGCAGCGTAGCAAGCCACTCCTACGAGCAGTACTTC. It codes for CASSVASHSYEQYF.

The CDR3 region is CASSLGQADSGNTIYF. The CDR3 nucleotides read TGTGCCAGCAGCTTAGGACAGGCAGACTCTGGAAACACCATATATTTT. The V gene is TRBV7-2, the J gene TRBJ1-3; tentative D call: TRBD1 (6 bases). The V end lost 1 base, the J end lost 0 bases, and 10 bases lay between the germline ends. Germline CDR1 is SGHTA and CDR2 is FQGNSA. The CDR3 loop spans 16 amino acids.

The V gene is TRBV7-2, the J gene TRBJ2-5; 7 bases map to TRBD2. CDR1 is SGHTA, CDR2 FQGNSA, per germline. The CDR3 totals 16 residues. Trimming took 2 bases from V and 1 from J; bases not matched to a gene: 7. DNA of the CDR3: TGTGCCAGCAGCTTAAGGGGTCGCGGGAGCCAAGAGACCCAGTACTTC. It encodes CASSLRGRGSQETQYF.

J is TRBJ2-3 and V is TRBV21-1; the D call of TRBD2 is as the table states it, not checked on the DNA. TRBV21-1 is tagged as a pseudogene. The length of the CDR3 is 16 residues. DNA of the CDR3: TGTGCCAGCAGCAAACTGCGGGCTCAAAGAGGGGATACGCAGTATTTT. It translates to CASSKLRAQRGDTQYF.

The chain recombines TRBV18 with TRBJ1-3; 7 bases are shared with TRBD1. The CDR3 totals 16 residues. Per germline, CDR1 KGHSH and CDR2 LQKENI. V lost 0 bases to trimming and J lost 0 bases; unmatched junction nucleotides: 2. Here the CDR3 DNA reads TGTGCCAGCTCACCACCGGGGACAGACTCTGGAAACACCATATATTTT. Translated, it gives CASSPPGTDSGNTIYF.

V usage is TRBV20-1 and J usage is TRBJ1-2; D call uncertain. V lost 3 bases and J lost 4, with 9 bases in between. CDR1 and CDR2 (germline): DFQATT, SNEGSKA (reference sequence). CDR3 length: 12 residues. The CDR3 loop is CSASVTSYGYTF. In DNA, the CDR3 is TGCAGTGCTAGTGTCACGAGCTATGGCTACACCTTC.

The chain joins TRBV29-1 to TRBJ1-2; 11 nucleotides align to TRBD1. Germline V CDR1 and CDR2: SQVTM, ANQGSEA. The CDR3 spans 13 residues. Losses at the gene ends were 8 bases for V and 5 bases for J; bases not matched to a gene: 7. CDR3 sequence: CSIGQGASYGYTF. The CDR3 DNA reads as TGCAGCATTGGACAGGGGGCGAGTTATGGCTACACCTTC.

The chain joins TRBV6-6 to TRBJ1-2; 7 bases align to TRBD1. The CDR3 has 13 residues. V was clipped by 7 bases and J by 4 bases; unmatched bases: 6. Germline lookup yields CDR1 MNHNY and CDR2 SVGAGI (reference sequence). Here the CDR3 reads CASIKGGLYGYTF. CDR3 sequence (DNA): TGTGCCAGCATTAAAGGGGGCCTCTATGGCTACACCTTC.

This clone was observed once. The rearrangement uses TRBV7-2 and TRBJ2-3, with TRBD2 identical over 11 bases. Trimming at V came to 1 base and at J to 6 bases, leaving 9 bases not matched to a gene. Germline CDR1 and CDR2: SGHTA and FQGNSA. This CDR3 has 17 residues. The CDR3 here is CASSLVVLAGDTDTQYF. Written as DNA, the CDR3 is TGTGCCAGCAGCTTAGTTGTACTAGCGGGAGACACGGATACGCAGTATTTT.

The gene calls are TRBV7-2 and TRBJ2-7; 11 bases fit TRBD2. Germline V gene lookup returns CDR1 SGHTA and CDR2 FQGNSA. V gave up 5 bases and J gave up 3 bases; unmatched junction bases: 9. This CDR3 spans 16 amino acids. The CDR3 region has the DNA TGTGCCAGCAGCCCTGTTACTAGCGGGAGAATCTACGAGCAGTACTTC. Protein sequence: CASSPVTSGRIYEQYF.